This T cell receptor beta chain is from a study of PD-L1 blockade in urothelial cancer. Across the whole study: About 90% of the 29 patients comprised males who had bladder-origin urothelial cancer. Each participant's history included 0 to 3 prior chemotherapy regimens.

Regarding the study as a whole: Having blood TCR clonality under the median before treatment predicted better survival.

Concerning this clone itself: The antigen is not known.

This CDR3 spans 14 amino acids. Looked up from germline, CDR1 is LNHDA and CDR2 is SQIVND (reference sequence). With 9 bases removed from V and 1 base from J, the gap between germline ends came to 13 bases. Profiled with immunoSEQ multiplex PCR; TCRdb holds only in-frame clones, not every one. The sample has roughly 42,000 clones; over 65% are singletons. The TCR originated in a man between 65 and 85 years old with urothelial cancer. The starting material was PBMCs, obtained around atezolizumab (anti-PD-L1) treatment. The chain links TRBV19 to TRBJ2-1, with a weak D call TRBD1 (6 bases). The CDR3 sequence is CASRVQGSYNEQFF. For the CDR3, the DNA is TGTGCCAGCAGAGTACAGGGATCCTACAATGAGCAGTTCTTC.